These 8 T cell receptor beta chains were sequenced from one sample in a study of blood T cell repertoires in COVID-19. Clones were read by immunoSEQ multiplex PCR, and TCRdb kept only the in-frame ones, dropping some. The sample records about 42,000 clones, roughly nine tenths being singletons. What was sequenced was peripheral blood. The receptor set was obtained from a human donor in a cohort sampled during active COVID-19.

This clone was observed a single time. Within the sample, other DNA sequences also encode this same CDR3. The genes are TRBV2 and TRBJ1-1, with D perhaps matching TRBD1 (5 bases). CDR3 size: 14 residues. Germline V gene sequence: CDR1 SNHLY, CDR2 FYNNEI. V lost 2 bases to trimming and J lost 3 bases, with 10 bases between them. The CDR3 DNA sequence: TGTGCCAGCAGTGAACAGGGTGGAGACACTGAAGCTTTCTTT. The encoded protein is CASSEQGGDTEAFF.

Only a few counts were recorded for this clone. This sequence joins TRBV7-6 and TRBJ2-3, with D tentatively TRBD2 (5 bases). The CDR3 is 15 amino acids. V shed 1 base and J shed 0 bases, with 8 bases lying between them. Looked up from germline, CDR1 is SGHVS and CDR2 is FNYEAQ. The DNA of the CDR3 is TGTGCCAGCAGCTTAGGCGGGCTGAGCACAGATACGCAGTATTTT. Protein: CASSLGGLSTDTQYF.

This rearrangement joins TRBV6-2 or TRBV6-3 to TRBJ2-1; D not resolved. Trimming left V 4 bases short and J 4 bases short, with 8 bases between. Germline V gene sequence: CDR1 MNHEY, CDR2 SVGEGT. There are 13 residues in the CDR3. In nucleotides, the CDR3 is TGTGCCAGCAGTTTGGCGGCTTACAATGAGCAGTTCTTC. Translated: CASSLAAYNEQFF.

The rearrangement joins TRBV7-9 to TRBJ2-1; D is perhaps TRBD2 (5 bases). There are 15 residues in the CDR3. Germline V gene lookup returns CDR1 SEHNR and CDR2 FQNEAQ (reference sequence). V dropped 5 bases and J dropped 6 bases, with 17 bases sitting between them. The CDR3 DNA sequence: TGTGCCAGCAGCGCCCCCACTAGTATGGGCAATGAGCAGTTCTTC. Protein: CASSAPTSMGNEQFF.

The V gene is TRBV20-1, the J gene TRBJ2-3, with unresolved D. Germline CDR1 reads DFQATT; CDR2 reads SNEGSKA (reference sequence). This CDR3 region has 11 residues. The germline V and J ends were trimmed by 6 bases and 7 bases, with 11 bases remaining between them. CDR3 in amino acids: CSARIRNTQYF. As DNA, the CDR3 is TGCAGTGCCAGGATTCGGAATACGCAGTATTTT.

The CDR3 protein is CASSDWSGNSPLHF. The CDR3 DNA follows: TGTGCCAGCAGTGACTGGTCAGGGAATTCACCCCTCCACTTT. The J gene is TRBJ1-6, the V gene TRBV6-4; D may be TRBD1 (5 bases). Per germline, CDR1 MRHNA and CDR2 SNTAGT. This CDR3 contains 14 residues. Trimming shortened V by 1 base and J by 7 bases, and 8 bases separated the two germline ends.

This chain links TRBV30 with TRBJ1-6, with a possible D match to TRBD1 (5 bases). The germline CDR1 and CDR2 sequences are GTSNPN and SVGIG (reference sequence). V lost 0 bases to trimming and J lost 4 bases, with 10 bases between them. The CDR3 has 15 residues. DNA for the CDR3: TGTGCCTGGAGTGTTCCGGGGGGTTATAATTCACCCCTCCACTTT. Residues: CAWSVPGGYNSPLHF.

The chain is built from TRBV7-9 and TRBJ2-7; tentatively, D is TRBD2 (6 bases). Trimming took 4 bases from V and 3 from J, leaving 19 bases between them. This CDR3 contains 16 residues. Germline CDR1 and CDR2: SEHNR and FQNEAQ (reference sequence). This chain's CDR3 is CASSSFSPSGSYEQYF. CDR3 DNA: TGTGCCAGCAGCTCCTTTAGCCCCTCCGGGAGCTACGAGCAGTACTTC.